The present T cell receptor beta chain was sequenced within a study of shared clonotypes between healthy human individuals. This clone was detected only a few times. Only in-frame clones appear in the TCRdb table, and some are missing; sequencing was by immunoSEQ multiplex PCR. The sample holds about 680,000 clones, around 67% seen once. This CDR3 has 15 amino acids. V dropped 4 bases and J dropped 5; count of bases not matched to a gene: 7. CDR1 is MNHEY, CDR2 SMNVEV, per germline (reference sequence). The chain recombines TRBV27 with TRBJ2-7; 11 positions agree with TRBD1. The sequenced sample consisted of memory CD4+ T cells sorted from blood. The subset was: CD45RA-negative fraction. This TCR came from a woman in her twenties or thirties in good health. The CDR3 loop reads CASSSLGTGGNEQYF. The CDR3 DNA is TGTGCCAGCAGTTCCTTGGGGACAGGGGGTAACGAGCAGTACTTC.